These T cell receptor beta chains were read from a single sample in a study of blood T cell repertoires in COVID-19. Repertoires were generated with immunoSEQ multiplex PCR, while TCRdb's copy carries only in-frame clones and drops some. In the table there are under 130,000 clones, about four fifths of which are singletons. Sequencing was done on a sample of peripheral blood. All receptors derive from a woman aged 80 or over with acute or convalescent COVID-19. The CDR3 runs from the conserved cysteine through the conserved F or W. Each record gives: clone size, D gene, J gene, V gene, CDR3 protein, CDR3 DNA. The D gene is left open where the match is weak. Size is omitted from some rows. Given values are once, few, many or a class for expanded clones.

- TRBD1 TRBJ2-2 TRBV16 CASSRQTGVTGELFF TGTGCCAGCAGCCGACAAACAGGGGTCACCGGGGAGCTGTTTTTT
- - TRBJ2-5 TRBV24-1 CATSDSGVETQYF TGTGCCACCAGTGATTCCGGGGTGGAGACCCAGTACTTC
once TRBD1 TRBJ1-1 TRBV14 CASSQVSGQGAQSAFF TGTGCCAGCAGCCAAGTGTCGGGACAGGGGGCTCAAAGTGCTTTCTTT
- - TRBJ1-1 TRBV7-9 CASSLDPGAEAFF TGTGCCAGCAGCTTAGATCCGGGGGCTGAAGCTTTCTTT
- TRBD2 TRBJ2-2 TRBV12-5 CASVGDGRMDTGELFF TGTGCTAGTGTCGGAGACGGGAGGATGGACACCGGGGAGCTGTTTTTT
- - TRBJ2-3 TRBV10-1 CASSVQGTSTDTQYF TGCGCCAGCAGTGTCCAAGGGACTAGCACAGATACGCAGTATTTT
- TRBD1 TRBJ1-2 TRBV10-3 CAISEGTGDIYGYTF TGTGCCATCAGTGAGGGGACAGGGGACATCTATGGCTACACCTTC
- - TRBJ2-2 TRBV3-1/TRBV3-2 CASSQWQGGHAGELFF TGTGCCAGCAGCCAATGGCAAGGGGGACACGCCGGGGAGCTGTTTTTT
- TRBD2 TRBJ2-5 TRBV10-1 CASSEGQRESGETQYF TGCGCCAGCAGTGAGGGCCAGCGGGAGTCCGGGGAGACCCAGTACTTC
- - TRBJ2-2 TRBV6-5 CASSLFGGNTGELFF TGTGCCAGCAGCCTGTTCGGAGGAAACACCGGGGAGCTGTTTTTT
- TRBD1 TRBJ1-4 TRBV2 CASRQGQLTTNEKLFF TGTGCCAGCAGACAGGGACAGTTAACAACTAATGAAAAACTGTTTTTT
- TRBD1 TRBJ1-1 TRBV5-1 CASSSQGAGAIEAFF TGCGCCAGCAGCTCACAGGGGGCGGGCGCAATTGAAGCTTTCTTT
- TRBD1 TRBJ1-5 TRBV18 CASSQDRRNQPQHF TGTGCCAGCTCCCAGGACAGGAGAAATCAGCCCCAGCATTTT
- TRBD1 TRBJ1-4 TRBV5-1 CASSPGQGGNEKLFF TGCGCCAGCAGCCCGGGACAGGGGGGTAATGAAAAACTGTTTTTT
- - TRBJ1-1 TRBV5-5 CASSFNPNTEAFF TGTGCCAGCAGCTTCAATCCGAACACTGAAGCTTTCTTT
- - TRBJ2-1 TRBV4-2 CASSQDKGDNEQFF TGTGCCAGCAGCCAAGATAAGGGGGACAATGAGCAGTTCTTC
- - TRBJ2-1 TRBV9 CASSVARGLRDWNYNEQFF TGTGCCAGCAGCGTAGCACGCGGACTCCGGGACTGGAACTACAATGAGCAGTTCTTC
- TRBD1 TRBJ2-5 TRBV9 CASSLGQLVRETQYF TGTGCCAGCAGCCTGGGACAGCTGGTGAGGGAGACCCAGTACTTC
few - TRBJ2-4 TRBV5-5 CASSLAVAKNIQYF TGTGCCAGCAGCTTGGCCGTAGCCAAAAACATTCAGTACTTC
- TRBD1 TRBJ1-2 TRBV6-5 CASSPGTGGNYGYTF TGTGCCAGCAGTCCCGGGACAGGGGGAAACTATGGCTACACCTTC
- - TRBJ2-1 TRBV6-5 CASIKTGYNEQFF TGTGCCAGCATAAAGACTGGTTACAATGAGCAGTTCTTC
- TRBD2 TRBJ2-5 TRBV7-9 CASSPFLAGGETQYF TGTGCCAGCAGTCCGTTCCTAGCGGGCGGGGAGACCCAGTACTTC
- - TRBJ2-5 TRBV11-2 CASSSPLSLYQETQYF TGTGCCAGCAGCTCTCCCCTTTCGTTGTACCAAGAGACCCAGTACTTC
- - TRBJ2-7 TRBV24-1 CATSETGVYEQYF TGTGCCACCAGTGAGACGGGAGTCTACGAGCAGTACTTC
- TRBD2 TRBJ2-1 TRBV6-2/TRBV6-3 CASSYLAGGVAYDEQFF TGTGCCAGCAGTTACCTGGCGGGAGGGGTGGCTTACGATGAGCAGTTCTTC
- TRBD2 TRBJ2-2 TRBV3-1/TRBV3-2 CASKRLAGAGELFF TGTGCCAGTAAAAGGCTAGCGGGAGCCGGGGAGCTGTTTTTT
- TRBD1 TRBJ1-2 TRBV28 CASRGQGFYGYTF TGTGCCAGCAGGGGACAGGGGTTCTATGGCTACACCTTC
- TRBD1 TRBJ1-1 TRBV2 CASCGTANTEAFF TGTGCCAGCTGTGGGACAGCGAACACTGAAGCTTTCTTT
- TRBD1 TRBJ2-5 TRBV10-2 CASKYLGQGGETQYF TGCGCCAGCAAGTACTTGGGACAGGGAGGGGAGACCCAGTACTTC
- - TRBJ1-3 TRBV25-1 CASSPAGARGNTIYF TGTGCCAGCAGCCCTGCGGGGGCGCGTGGAAACACCATATATTTT
- TRBD1 TRBJ1-3 TRBV7-9 CASSRQGRPMTGNTIYF TGTGCCAGCAGCCGACAGGGCCGCCCCATGACTGGAAACACCATATATTTT
- TRBD1 TRBJ2-1 TRBV5-1 CASSLGQGNNEQFF TGCGCCAGCAGCTTGGGACAGGGGAACAATGAGCAGTTCTTC
- TRBD2 TRBJ2-1 TRBV28 CASMIAGGSNEQFF TGTGCCAGCATGATAGCGGGAGGGTCGAATGAGCAGTTCTTC
- - TRBJ2-3 TRBV6-6 CASTPSGTDTQYF TGTGCCAGCACCCCTAGCGGCACAGATACGCAGTATTTT
- - TRBJ1-2 TRBV18 CASSPPDYGYTF TGTGCCAGCTCACCGCCGGACTATGGCTACACCTTC
- - TRBJ1-1 TRBV6-1 CASSPAGNTEAFF TGTGCCAGCAGCCCCGCGGGAAACACTGAAGCTTTCTTT
- - TRBJ1-1 TRBV6-5 CASRPPGVAEAFF TGTGCCAGCCGCCCACCAGGGGTCGCTGAAGCTTTCTTT
once TRBD1 TRBJ2-1 TRBV6-6 CASSSPGQGATEQFF TGTGCCAGCAGTTCCCCGGGACAGGGGGCTACTGAGCAGTTCTTC
- TRBD1 TRBJ2-7 TRBV5-1 CASRPDRGSYEQYF TGCGCCAGCAGACCTGACAGGGGGTCCTACGAGCAGTACTTC
- - TRBJ1-1 TRBV7-9 CASSLVTVATEAFF TGTGCCAGCAGCTTAGTTACGGTAGCCACTGAAGCTTTCTTT
- - TRBJ1-2 TRBV6-6 CASSYLDYGYTF TGTGCCAGCAGTTACCTAGACTATGGCTACACCTTC